The T cell receptor (beta chain) described here comes from a study of shared clonotypes between healthy human individuals. Method: immunoSEQ multiplex PCR; TCRdb's copy keeps in-frame clones and lacks some. This sample has 2 million to 2.5 million clones, with around 92% found just once. CDR1 is SGHTA, CDR2 FQGNSA, per germline. V lost 1 base to trimming and J lost 4 bases, with 8 bases between them. The length of the CDR3 is 14 residues. The chain recombines TRBV7-2 with TRBJ1-5; D gene unclear. Sequencing was carried out using naive CD4+ T cells from PBMCs. Noted subset: CD45RA+ positively selected. The receptor's source is a man younger than 35 in good health. Some clones in this sample may be carry-over from other donors' samples. CDR3 sequence reads: CASSLGRENQPQHF. The CDR3, as DNA: TGTGCCAGCAGCTTAGGTAGGGAGAATCAGCCCCAGCATTTT.